The rows below give T cell receptor beta chains drawn from one sample of a study of T cell changes during pregnancy in multiple sclerosis. The protocol was immunoSEQ multiplex PCR, while the TCRdb copy is restricted to in-frame clones and leaves out a portion. In the table there are tens of thousands of clones, 92% of which are singletons. The sample consisted of CD4+ T cells from peripheral blood mononuclear cells, taken after pregnancy. These receptor sequences come from a female donor with multiple sclerosis, enrolled in a pregnancy study. CDR3s include the opening cysteine and the closing phenylalanine or tryptophan. Fields, in order: V gene, clone size, J gene, D gene, CDR3 protein, CDR3 DNA. D genes are given only for firm matches. Rows give clone size only sometimes, using once, few, many, or a class for an expanded clone.

>TRBV6-1|once|TRBJ2-5|-
CACIRDNLQETQYF
TGTGCCTGTATACGGGACAACCTGCAAGAGACCCAGTACTTC
>TRBV7-2|-|TRBJ1-1|-
CASSLGWQGNTEAFF
TGTGCCAGCAGCTTAGGTTGGCAGGGCAACACTGAAGCTTTCTTT
>TRBV6-4|-|TRBJ1-6|-
CASSSEVDNSPLHF
TGTGCCAGCAGCTCGGAGGTCGATAATTCACCCCTCCACTTT
>TRBV12-5|-|TRBJ1-5|-
CASGLVLILAGDSNQPQHF
TGTGCTAGTGGTTTGGTACTGATTCTTGCAGGGGATAGCAATCAGCCCCAGCATTTT
>TRBV27|-|TRBJ1-6|TRBD1
CASSFGQGSNSPLHF
TGTGCCAGCAGTTTTGGACAGGGGAGTAATTCACCCCTCCACTTT
>TRBV30|-|TRBJ2-3|-
CAWSHPGGTDTQYF
TGTGCCTGGAGTCACCCAGGGGGCACAGATACGCAGTATTTT
>TRBV28|-|TRBJ1-5|TRBD1
CASSQGAQPQHF
TGTGCCAGCAGCCAGGGGGCCCAGCCCCAGCATTTT
>TRBV5-1|-|TRBJ2-1|-
CASSLGGTRYNEQFF
TGCGCCAGCAGCTTAGGCGGGACGAGATACAATGAGCAGTTCTTC
>TRBV30|-|TRBJ1-5|TRBD1
CAWSLTGWYSNQPQHF
TGTGCCTGGAGTCTGACAGGGTGGTATAGCAATCAGCCCCAGCATTTT
>TRBV6-6|-|TRBJ2-7|-
CASSRSSYEQYF
TGTGCCAGCAGCCGGAGCTCCTACGAGCAGTACTTC
>TRBV28|-|TRBJ2-2|-
CATLGELNTGELFF
TGTGCCACCTTGGGAGAGCTGAACACCGGGGAGCTGTTTTTT
>TRBV2|-|TRBJ1-1|TRBD1
CARGPTGRNTEAFF
TGTGCCAGGGGCCCGACAGGGAGGAACACTGAAGCTTTCTTT
>TRBV6-1|once|TRBJ1-5|-
CASSGVGPQHF
TGTGCCAGCAGTGGCGTTGGGCCCCAGCATTTT
>TRBV27|-|TRBJ2-3|-
CASSLSGMRVTDTQYF
TGTGCCAGCAGTTTATCAGGGATGAGGGTCACAGATACGCAGTATTTT
>TRBV7-2|-|TRBJ2-2|-
CASSLSLGLNTGELFF
TGTGCCAGCAGCTTGAGTCTGGGGCTGAACACCGGGGAGCTGTTTTTT
>TRBV28|-|TRBJ1-1|-
CASSLFFSGNTEAFF
TGTGCCAGCAGTTTATTTTTCTCCGGGAACACTGAAGCTTTCTTT
>TRBV25-1|-|TRBJ1-6|-
CASSGGGSYGSPLHF
TGTGCCAGCAGTGGGGGGGGCTCCTATGGTTCACCCCTCCACTTT
>TRBV6-5|-|TRBJ2-1|-
CASSYSRGSADEQFF
TGTGCCAGCAGTTACTCGAGAGGGAGTGCGGATGAGCAGTTCTTC
>TRBV6-1|-|TRBJ1-4|-
CASRGGGTNEKLFF
TGTGCCAGCAGGGGAGGGGGAACTAATGAAAAACTGTTTTTT
>TRBV5-5|-|TRBJ1-1|TRBD1
CASSLAVGTGTEAFF
TGTGCCAGCAGCTTGGCAGTAGGGACAGGGACTGAAGCTTTCTTT
>TRBV30|-|TRBJ1-5|TRBD1
CAWSRDSGNQPQHF
TGTGCCTGGAGTCGGGACAGTGGGAATCAGCCCCAGCATTTT
>TRBV11-1|-|TRBJ2-1|TRBD1
CASSSKQGGDEQFF
TGTGCCAGCAGCTCCAAACAGGGGGGAGATGAGCAGTTCTTC
>TRBV10-3|-|TRBJ2-7|TRBD1
CAISEATGSHEQYF
TGTGCCATCAGTGAGGCGACAGGGTCCCACGAGCAGTACTTC
>TRBV19|once|TRBJ2-3|TRBD1
CASRDRGRNTDTQYF
TGTGCCAGTAGGGACAGGGGGCGCAACACAGATACGCAGTATTTT
>TRBV14|-|TRBJ2-1|TRBD2
CASSQLIPGLAGVSSYNEQFF
TGTGCCAGCAGCCAACTGATACCGGGACTAGCGGGGGTGAGCTCCTACAATGAGCAGTTCTTC
>TRBV6-1|-|TRBJ1-2|-
CASSEAFVLMHFYGYTF
TGTGCCAGCAGTGAAGCTTTTGTGCTAATGCACTTCTATGGCTACACCTTC
>TRBV2|-|TRBJ2-1|TRBD2
CASLRAGLAENNEQFF
TGTGCCAGCCTCCGGGCGGGACTAGCGGAGAACAATGAGCAGTTCTTC
>TRBV30|-|TRBJ1-2|TRBD1
CAWQGDYGYTF
TGTGCCTGGCAGGGGGACTATGGCTACACCTTC
>TRBV5-1|-|TRBJ1-1|-
CASSIGSAEAFF
TGCGCCAGCAGCATCGGTAGCGCTGAAGCTTTCTTT
>TRBV7-9|-|TRBJ2-1|TRBD2
CASSDGTSWTRPYNEQFF
TGTGCCAGCAGCGACGGGACTAGCTGGACACGACCCTACAATGAGCAGTTCTTC
>TRBV7-2|-|TRBJ1-1|TRBD1
CASSSSRLGQGTEAFF
TGTGCCAGCAGCTCATCGCGTTTGGGACAGGGGACTGAAGCTTTCTTT
>TRBV2|-|TRBJ1-1|TRBD1
CASKTGGGGTEAFF
TGTGCCAGCAAAACAGGGGGTGGAGGCACTGAAGCTTTCTTT
>TRBV5-1|-|TRBJ2-3|TRBD2
CASSPGLAGGDTQYF
TGCGCCAGCAGCCCAGGACTAGCGGGAGGCGATACGCAGTATTTT
>TRBV6-1|once|TRBJ2-3|TRBD1
CASRDRGTDTQYF
TGTGCCAGCAGGGACAGGGGCACAGATACGCAGTATTTT
>TRBV15|-|TRBJ2-1|TRBD2
CATSKNPGGSYNEQFF
TGTGCCACCAGCAAAAACCCGGGAGGCTCCTACAATGAGCAGTTCTTC
>TRBV5-4|-|TRBJ1-4|TRBD1
CASSLRGAMQEKLFF
TGTGCCAGCAGCCTCAGGGGGGCAATGCAAGAAAAACTGTTTTTT
>TRBV2|-|TRBJ2-1|-
CASSATGAYNEQFF
TGTGCCAGCAGTGCGACAGGAGCCTACAATGAGCAGTTCTTC
>TRBV7-2|-|TRBJ2-1|TRBD1
CASSLDRGLGEQFF
TGTGCCAGCAGCCTGGACAGGGGGCTCGGTGAGCAGTTCTTC
>TRBV15|-|TRBJ2-6|-
CATSTEGGANVLTF
TGTGCCACCAGCACCGAGGGCGGGGCCAACGTCCTGACTTTC
>TRBV6-5|-|TRBJ1-1|TRBD1
CASSYAHRGMNTEAFF
TGTGCCAGCAGTTACGCACACAGGGGGATGAACACTGAAGCTTTCTTT
>TRBV11-2|-|TRBJ1-2|-
CASSFYAQGLSVGYTF
TGTGCCAGCAGCTTTTATGCCCAGGGATTGTCTGTTGGCTACACCTTC